The TCR beta chain under discussion was sequenced for a study of shared clonotypes between healthy human individuals. Notes on the study in general: Blood alone was sampled, and tissue repertoires likely differ. Clonotypes not shared had lower generation probabilities than those common to all four donors.

The repertoire was sequenced with immunoSEQ multiplex PCR; TCRdb's copy has only in-frame clones and lacks some. The sample lists roughly 400,000 clones; around 96% were seen once. Comments on this clone: Its target is unknown.

The clonotype was recovered from a man aged 30 to 39 in good health. What was sequenced was memory CD8+ T cells sorted from blood. Subset described: CD45RO+ cells pooled with CCR7-negative TemRA cells.

The DNA of the CDR3 is TGTGCCAGCAGCCCCAGTGATTCGGACTCCTACAATGAGCAGTTCTTC. Encoded protein: CASSPSDSDSYNEQFF. The chain links TRBV7-9 to TRBJ2-1; no clear D gene. V was cut by 5 bases and J by 0 bases, with 14 bases left in between. The CDR3 totals 16 residues. Germline assignment: CDR1 SEHNR and CDR2 FQNEAQ (reference sequence).